This passage covers 27 T cell receptor beta chains from one sample sequenced in a study of technical replicates of blood from a handful of donors. Produced via immunoSEQ multiplex PCR; TCRdb's table is partial and in-frame only. The top ten hold about 0.2% of the sample, which has more than 70,000 clones, about 96% seen once. The sample comprised T cells isolated from PBMCs. These receptors all come from a human donor in good health.

The V gene is TRBV6-5, the J gene TRBJ1-1; a possible D gene is TRBD1 (5 bases). V gave up 0 bases and J gave up 8 bases, with 10 bases separating them. The CDR3 is 13 residues long. CDR1 MNHEY and CDR2 SVGAGI come from the germline V gene. In DNA, the CDR3 is TGTGCCAGCAGTTACTCGAGACAGACGGAAGCTTTCTTT. Amino acids: CASSYSRQTEAFF.

The chain links TRBV2 to TRBJ1-1, with D perhaps TRBD1 (6 bases). The CDR3 consists of 14 residues. V dropped 6 bases and J dropped 3 bases, with 14 bases sitting between them. Germline V gene data show CDR1 as SNHLY and CDR2 as FYNNEI. This CDR3 is CASRGPRGYTEAFF. In nucleotides, the CDR3 is TGTGCCAGCAGGGGTCCGAGGGGGTACACTGAAGCTTTCTTT.

The chain employs TRBV5-1 and TRBJ2-7; weak D call: TRBD2 (5 bases). Between the trimmed V and J ends, which lost 7 bases and 7 bases, there was a span of 15 bases. The CDR3 has 12 residues. From germline, CDR1 is SGHRS and CDR2 YFSETQ. The CDR3 DNA follows: TGCGCCAGCCAAGCGGACGGGGAGGAGCAGTACTTC. It yields the protein CASQADGEEQYF.

The chain combines TRBV30 with TRBJ2-2; the D gene is possibly TRBD1 (6 bases). Trimming stripped 4 bases from V and 0 bases from J, with 6 bases between. The CDR3 runs 13 residues. Germline loops: CDR1 GTSNPN, CDR2 SVGIG (reference sequence). The CDR3 DNA reads as TGTGCCTGGACAGGGGCGAACACCGGGGAGCTGTTTTTT. Protein: CAWTGANTGELFF.

The J gene is TRBJ1-5, the V gene TRBV28, with a possible D match to TRBD1 (5 bases). Germline V gene sequence: CDR1 MDHEN, CDR2 SYDVKM. Between the trimmed V and J ends, which lost 6 bases and 8 bases, there was a span of 17 bases. CDR3 length: 14 amino acids. DNA for the CDR3: TGTGCCAGCAGAAGCCACAGGTTAGTTAAGCCCCAGCATTTT. Amino acid sequence: CASRSHRLVKPQHF. The complete variable domain, with remaining parts taken from reference TRBV28 and TRBJ1-5, reads DVKVTQSSRYLVKRTGEKVFLECVQDMDHENMFWYRQDPGLGLRLIYFSYDVKMKEKGDIPEGYSVSREKKERFSLILESASTNQTSMYLCASRSHRLVKPQHFGDGTRLSIL.

The V gene is TRBV7-9, the J gene TRBJ2-7; 8 bases fit TRBD2. Per the germline V gene, CDR1 is SEHNR and CDR2 is FQNEAQ (reference sequence). The V gene end was trimmed by 4 bases and the J gene end by 4 bases; junction bases not matched to a gene: 6. This CDR3 contains 14 residues. The CDR3 DNA follows: TGTGCCAGCAGCTGGAGCGGGAGTGGATACGAGCAGTACTTC. Its translation: CASSWSGSGYEQYF.

The chain links TRBV12-2 to TRBJ1-2; the D call of TRBD1 is as the table states it, not checked on the DNA. TRBV12-2 is listed as a pseudogene. This CDR3 contains 13 residues. CDR3 sequence (DNA): TGTGCAAGTCGCTTACAGGGTAACTATGGCTACACCTTC. This encodes CASRLQGNYGYTF.

V and J are TRBV5-5 and TRBJ2-7; TRBD2 might be the D (6 bases). Trimming stripped 2 bases from V and 3 bases from J, with 9 bases between. Germline V gene lookup returns CDR1 SGHKS and CDR2 YYEKEE (reference sequence). This CDR3 spans 13 amino acids. CDR3 in DNA: TGTGCCAGCAGCTTTGCTAGCGTCTACGAGCAGTACTTC. Its translation is CASSFASVYEQYF.

The chain links TRBV4-1 to TRBJ2-7, with D unresolved. This CDR3 comprises 15 residues. Trimming shortened V by 2 bases and J by 0 bases, and 11 bases separated the two germline ends. CDR1 is MGHRA, CDR2 YSYEKL, per germline. CDR3 coding DNA: TGCGCCAGCAGCCAAACCGAGGCCAGCTCCTACGAGCAGTACTTC. Translation: CASSQTEASSYEQYF.

The chain combines TRBV2 with TRBJ1-5; no definite D call. V was cut by 8 bases and J by 1 base, with 12 bases left in between. Germline CDR1 SNHLY, CDR2 FYNNEI. The CDR3 runs 14 residues. The CDR3: CASSEGGSNQPQHF. The CDR3 DNA is TGTGCCAGCTCGGAGGGCGGGAGCAATCAGCCCCAGCATTTT.

This chain joins TRBV5-6 and TRBJ2-3; TRBD2 agrees at 7 bases. The germline V gene has CDR1 SGHDT and CDR2 YYEEEE. The CDR3 has 14 amino acids. The V gene end was trimmed by 4 bases and the J gene end by 3 bases; junction bases not matched to a gene: 5. CDR3 coding DNA: TGTGCCAGCAGCGACGGGACTACGACAGATACGCAGTATTTT. This codes for CASSDGTTTDTQYF.

This chain connects TRBV7-6 to TRBJ2-5; the D is unclear. Looked up from germline, CDR1 is SGHVS and CDR2 is FNYEAQ. The CDR3 has 14 residues. With 2 bases removed from V and 2 bases from J, the gap between germline ends came to 9 bases. The DNA for the CDR3 is TGTGCCAGCAGCTTATCGGGTGGACAAGAGACCCAGTACTTC. It translates to CASSLSGGQETQYF.

The V and J genes are TRBV29-1 and TRBJ2-3; a possible D gene is TRBD1 (5 bases). The CDR3 totals 14 residues. V was cut by 7 bases and J by 0 bases, with 14 bases left in between. From germline, CDR1 is SQVTM and CDR2 ANQGSEA. For the CDR3, the DNA is TGCAGCGCCCTGACAGAGCCTAGCACAGATACGCAGTATTTT. Protein: CSALTEPSTDTQYF.

The chain combines TRBV12-5 with TRBJ2-1; D might be TRBD2 (6 bases). Germline assignment: CDR1 LGHNT and CDR2 FRNRAP. The length of the CDR3 is 13 residues. Trimming removed 0 bases from V and 12 bases from J, with 12 bases in between. CDR3 sequence: CASGLVRSEGQFF. The CDR3, as DNA: TGTGCTAGTGGTTTGGTACGTTCGGAGGGGCAGTTCTTC.

V and J are TRBV10-3 and TRBJ1-6; D ambiguous. The germline V and J ends were trimmed by 2 bases and 6 bases, with 8 bases remaining between them. Looked up from germline, CDR1 is ENHRY and CDR2 is SYGVKD. CDR3 length: 14 residues. CDR3 nucleotides: TGTGCCATCAGTGAGCAAAGCACTAATTCACCCCTCCACTTT. Amino acid sequence: CAISEQSTNSPLHF.

V and J are TRBV20-1 and TRBJ2-7; D remains ambiguous. The V gene's germline CDR1 is DFQATT and CDR2 SNEGSKA (reference sequence). Between the trimmed V and J ends, which lost 3 bases and 4 bases, there was a span of 7 bases. This CDR3 is built from 11 residues. CDR3 sequence reads: CSASEEYEQYF. Written as DNA, the CDR3 is TGCAGTGCTAGTGAGGAATACGAGCAGTACTTC.

V usage is TRBV7-8 and J usage is TRBJ1-2, with a tentative D call TRBD1 (5 bases). Germline V gives CDR1 SGHVS, CDR2 FQNEAQ. Trimming shortened V by 3 bases and J by 4 bases, and 18 bases separated the two germline ends. The CDR3 extends over 16 amino acids. The CDR3 sequence is CASSFRKGSASYGYTF. The CDR3 bases are TGTGCCAGCAGCTTCCGTAAGGGGTCAGCAAGCTATGGCTACACCTTC.

In its sample, this clone was seen once. The rearrangement links TRBV11-2 to TRBJ1-2; D gene unclear. The CDR3 length is 13 residues. V was cut by 2 bases and J by 4 bases, with 8 bases left in between. CDR1 and CDR2 (germline): SGHAT, FQNNGV. CDR3 nucleotides: TGTGCCAGCAGCTTATCGGCGGTCTATGGCTACACCTTC. It yields the protein CASSLSAVYGYTF. The variable domain in full, with the rest retrieved from reference TRBV11-2 and TRBJ1-2, is EAGVAQSPRYKIIEKRQSVAFWCNPISGHATLYWYQQILGQGPKLLIQFQNNGVVDDSQLPKDRFSAERLKGVDSTLKIQPAKLEDSAVYLCASSLSAVYGYTFGSGTRLTVV.

The table lists this clone with a count of one. The chain uses TRBV5-1 and TRBJ2-1, with 11 bases fitting TRBD1. The CDR3 has 16 amino acids. J was trimmed by 7 bases and V by 3 bases; bases with no gene match: 9. Germline-derived CDR1 and CDR2 are SGHRS and YFSETQ. The CDR3 spells CASSSTGQGAWNEQFF. The CDR3 DNA is TGCGCCAGCAGCTCCACCGGACAGGGGGCTTGGAATGAGCAGTTCTTC.

The chain links TRBV7-9 to TRBJ2-4; 10 positions agree with TRBD1. Germline V CDR1 and CDR2: SEHNR, FQNEAQ (reference sequence). Germline trimming cut 1 base from V and 2 bases from J; bases unmatched to any gene: 8. This CDR3 is built from 18 residues. CDR3 protein: CASSLGVPGQGSKNIQYF. In DNA, the CDR3 is TGTGCCAGCAGCTTAGGGGTTCCGGGACAGGGGTCCAAAAACATTCAGTACTTC.

This chain joins TRBV7-9 and TRBJ1-2, with D possibly matching TRBD1 (6 bases). The CDR3 contains 14 residues. Germline loops: CDR1 SEHNR, CDR2 FQNEAQ (reference sequence). V was cut by 6 bases and J by 4 bases, with 15 bases left in between. The CDR3 sequence: CASSFGQPRYGYTF. CDR3 sequence (DNA): TGTGCCAGCAGTTTCGGACAGCCTCGCTATGGCTACACCTTC.

V and J are TRBV27 and TRBJ1-5; TRBD1 matches at 10 bases. The CDR3 runs 15 residues. After removal of 5 bases from V and 6 bases from J, the junction contained 7 bases not matched to a gene. Germline loops: CDR1 MNHEY, CDR2 SMNVEV (reference sequence). CDR3 loop: CASSPGTGVSQPQHF. CDR3 nucleotide sequence: TGTGCCAGCAGTCCGGGGACAGGGGTAAGTCAGCCCCAGCATTTT.

V gene TRBV27 combines with J gene TRBJ2-2; D unresolved. Germline loops: CDR1 MNHEY, CDR2 SMNVEV (reference sequence). Trimming removed 1 base at V and 3 bases at J, with 6 bases between. The CDR3 is 14 residues long. In DNA form, the CDR3 reads TGTGCCAGCAGTTTATTGCGAGACACCGGGGAGCTGTTTTTT. This codes for CASSLLRDTGELFF.

This chain joins TRBV6-5 and TRBJ2-7; D might be TRBD2 (5 bases). The CDR3 is 14 amino acids. With 4 bases removed from V and 7 bases from J, the gap between germline ends came to 17 bases. Germline V gene sequence: CDR1 MNHEY, CDR2 SVGAGI. The CDR3 is CASSSPRALGEQYF. CDR3 nucleotides: TGTGCCAGCAGTTCACCGAGGGCCTTGGGGGAGCAGTACTTC.

The chain couples TRBV28 to TRBJ2-1; D may be TRBD1 (6 bases). Germline assignment: CDR1 MDHEN and CDR2 SYDVKM. Trimming took off 4 bases at V and 9 bases at J, with 16 bases between the two ends. The CDR3 sequence is 14 residues long. DNA of the CDR3: TGTGCCAGCAGTTCACAGGGTAAGGGGCCTGAGCAGTTCTTC. Translation gives CASSSQGKGPEQFF.

V and J are TRBV5-5 and TRBJ2-2; 8 bases agree with TRBD2. Germline V gives CDR1 SGHKS, CDR2 YYEKEE (reference sequence). J was trimmed by 7 bases and V by 5 bases; bases with no gene match: 13. This CDR3 region has 16 residues. The CDR3 is CASRLGLAAVGGELFF. DNA of the CDR3: TGTGCCAGCAGACTAGGACTAGCAGCCGTAGGCGGGGAGCTGTTTTTT.

This rearrangement joins TRBV30 to TRBJ2-3; tentative D call: TRBD2 (5 bases). CDR3 length equals 11 residues. V lost 4 bases, J lost 4 bases, and 6 bases lay in between. Germline V gene lookup returns CDR1 GTSNPN and CDR2 SVGIG (reference sequence). The CDR3 loop is CAWTRADTQYF. In DNA, the CDR3 is TGTGCCTGGACGAGGGCAGATACGCAGTATTTT.